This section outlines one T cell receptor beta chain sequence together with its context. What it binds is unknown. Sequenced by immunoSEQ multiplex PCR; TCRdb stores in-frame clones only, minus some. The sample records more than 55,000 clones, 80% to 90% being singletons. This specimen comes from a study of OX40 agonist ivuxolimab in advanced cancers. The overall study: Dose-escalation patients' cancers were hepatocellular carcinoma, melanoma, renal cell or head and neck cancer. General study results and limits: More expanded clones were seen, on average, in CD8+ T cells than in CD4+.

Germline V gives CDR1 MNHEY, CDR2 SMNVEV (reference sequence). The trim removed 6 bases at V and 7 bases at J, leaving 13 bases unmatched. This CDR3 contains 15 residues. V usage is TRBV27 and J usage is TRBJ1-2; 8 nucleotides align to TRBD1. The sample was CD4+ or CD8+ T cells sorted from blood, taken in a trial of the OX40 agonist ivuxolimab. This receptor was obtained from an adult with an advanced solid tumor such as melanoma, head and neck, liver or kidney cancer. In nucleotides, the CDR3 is TGTGCCAGCAGGTCATATGCGTCAGGGGGCGGTGGCTACACCTTC. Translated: CASRSYASGGGGYTF.